This T cell receptor (beta chain) was profiled in a study of T cells in Graves' hyperthyroidism and ophthalmopathy (dated by TCRdb to the late 2010s). Regarding the research as a whole: Peripheral blood was collected at initial diagnosis, before any treatment. Prospective prediction of ophthalmopathy was tested in an independent validation cohort consisting of fewer than 20 hyperthyroidism patients and approximately 16 patients who later progressed to ophthalmopathy. Thyroid tissue and blood T-cell repertoires from six Graves' hyperthyroidism patients were also compared in the study. To identify distinguishing TCR V-J signatures, a discovery cohort of 95 to 100 patients was used, comprising 40 to 45 with Graves' ophthalmopathy and roughly 60 with stable Graves' hyperthyroidism. The paper reports TCR Vbeta CDR3 sequencing of some 140 peripheral blood samples: around 45 ophthalmopathy, roughly 74 hyperthyroidism and around 17 progressor patients. For training and testing, the 100 or so patients in the discovery cohort were randomly divided in a 7:3 ratio. After blood sampling, hyperthyroidism patients were treated with methimazole at a starting dose of 30 mg daily, and ophthalmopathy patients were treated with high-dose intravenous methylprednisolone. The investigation overall reported the following: Ophthalmopathy was separated from stable hyperthyroidism by a 13 V-J signature model, with just over 85% sensitivity and around 81% specificity obtained in cross-validation and 80%/75% obtained in testing. No statistical method was used to set the sample size in advance, and investigators knew the group allocation. Most expanded thyroid clonotypes (frequency above 0.001) were also detected in blood, a finding suggesting that blood repertoires may reflect thyroid immune responses. In validation, the model predicted progression to ophthalmopathy with 60% to 71% sensitivity and 72% to 75% specificity, a median of approximately 6.7 months before onset.

The TCR beta CDR3 regions were amplified from the RNA transcripts. The first round of RT-PCR for the TCR CDR3 was performed with the HTBI primer set and the Qiagen OneStep RT-PCR kit. Libraries were constructed in a second round of multiplex PCR, after which size selection and purification were carried out. Paired-end sequencing of the libraries was performed with 100 bp reads on an Illumina HiSeq2000. On the authors' methods: SOAPnuke was used to process the raw data, with reads discarded if the reads contained adapters or uncalled bases, had a mean Phred below 15, or lacked an exact constant-primer or identifier match. COPE v1.2.5 was used to merge the high-quality paired reads, and each unique nucleotide sequence was defined as a clonotype. MiTCR v1.1 was used to align the clonotypes against IMGT TRBV, TRBD and TRBJ reference segments. Only V-J combinations with frequency above 0.0001, covering roughly 99% of repertoires, were analysed. The TCS score was defined as F50 (clonal expansion) divided by E x V (chaos), with BLOSUM62-based TCRdist calculated between CDR3 peptides within each V-J. Welch's t-statistics and random forest reduced fewer than 600 V-J features to roughly 13, which were used in a naive Bayes classifier (R e1071). TCRdb handled the public reads itself, with Q25 trimming in fastp and clone calling in MiXCR, and kept productive beta chains. Here each entry gathers all rows of one CDR3 protein and keeps the most common genes and DNA. TCRdb, not the authors, supplied the V and J calls. This sample holds approximately 420,000 distinct CDR3 sequences; 15% were observed only once. The leading ten clones occupy around a third of the sample.

Between the V and J ends, shortened by 0 bases and 4 bases respectively, the junction contains 15 bases. According to the germline V gene (reference sequence), CDR1 reads PRHDT and CDR2 reads FYEKMQ. The CDR3 runs 16 residues from the cysteine to the phenylalanine. The DNA shown is the 48-base CDR3, in frame from base 1. A patient counted as having stable Graves' hyperthyroidism if no progression to ophthalmopathy occurred over 18 months of follow-up. Hyperthyroidism patients were aged 18 to 65 years and newly diagnosed, with disease duration of less than 2 months. Exclusion was applied to patients with uncontrolled infections, other autoimmune diseases, pregnancy or lactation. Clinical symptoms, serum thyroxine and TRAb, thyroid ultrasound, and orbital computed tomography formed the basis for the diagnoses. Ficoll-Paque density gradient centrifugation was used to isolate PBMCs from 8 to 10 ml of fresh peripheral blood. Total RNA was extracted using Trizol reagent, and RNA quality was assessed on an Agilent 2100 Bioanalyzer.

This clonotype was seen many times. There is no known antigen for this receptor. No quality values exist for individual bases; no much larger clone is one base distant. Recombination connected TRBV13 to TRBJ1-1; D gene: possibly TRBD1, on 6 matching bases. The sequenced sample consisted of blood. This clonotype originated in a woman in her 30s with Graves' hyperthyroidism. The CDR3 sequence is CASSLGSRGMGTEAFF. The nucleotide sequence reads as follows: TGTGCCAGCAGCTTAGGTTCAAGGGGGATGGGCACTGAAGCTTTCTTT. Outside the CDR3, residues come from the reference TRBV13 and TRBJ1-1 proteins, so the full variable domain is: AAGVIQSPRHLIKEKRETATLKCYPIPRHDTVYWYQQGPGQDPQFLISFYEKMQSDKGSIPDRFSAQQFSDYHSELNMSSLELGDSALYFCASSLGSRGMGTEAFFGQGTRLTVV.